The 5 T cell receptor beta chains below all came from one sample that was sequenced in a study of blood T cell repertoires in COVID-19. Libraries were prepared by immunoSEQ multiplex PCR; TCRdb keeps only in-frame clonotypes and omits some of them. This sample has 70,000 to 80,000 clones, with around 87% found just once. Sequencing was carried out using peripheral blood. These receptors came from a human donor in a cohort sampled during active COVID-19.

This chain joins TRBV5-5 and TRBJ1-5; TRBD1 matches at 8 bases. V shed 4 bases and J 2 bases; nucleotides not matched to a gene: 8. This CDR3 spans 16 amino acids. CDR1 and CDR2 from the germline V gene are SGHKS and YYEKEE (reference sequence). The CDR3 region is CASSQGQGGRNQPQHF. DNA for the CDR3: TGTGCCAGCAGCCAAGGACAGGGAGGGCGCAATCAGCCCCAGCATTTT.

This chain links TRBV27 with TRBJ1-4; a possible D gene is TRBD1 (6 bases). CDR3 length: 18 residues. Between the trimmed V and J ends, which lost 0 bases and 7 bases, there was a span of 21 bases. Germline V gene sequence: CDR1 MNHEY, CDR2 SMNVEV (reference sequence). The CDR3 sequence is CASSLSMPAGTYGEKLFF. In nucleotides, the CDR3 is TGTGCCAGCAGTTTATCGATGCCTGCCGGGACATATGGTGAAAAACTGTTTTTT.

V and J are TRBV24-1 and TRBJ1-5, with 8 positions matching TRBD1. Looked up from germline, CDR1 is KGHDR and CDR2 is SFDVKD. The CDR3 is 16 residues long. Trimming removed 4 bases from V and 0 bases from J; junction bases left unmatched: 4. CDR3 region: CATSDQGAVSNQPQHF. Written as DNA, the CDR3 is TGTGCCACCAGTGACCAGGGGGCCGTTAGCAATCAGCCCCAGCATTTT.

V and J are TRBV2 and TRBJ1-1; D is perhaps TRBD1 (5 bases). The CDR3 sequence is 17 residues long. V was cut by 6 bases and J by 0 bases, with 20 bases left in between. The germline V gene has CDR1 SNHLY and CDR2 FYNNEI. The CDR3 region has the DNA TGTGCCAGCAGGACGGACATCAACAATTTGATGAACACTGAAGCTTTCTTT. It encodes CASRTDINNLMNTEAFF.

CDR3: CASNKGQGPYTEAFF. The CDR3, as DNA: TGTGCCAGCAATAAAGGACAGGGACCGTACACTGAAGCTTTCTTT. V and J are TRBV27 and TRBJ1-1; 8 bases line up with TRBD1. The CDR3 runs 15 residues. V shed 7 bases, J shed 3 bases, and the junction held 10 bases outside the gene matches. CDR1 MNHEY and CDR2 SMNVEV come from the germline V gene (reference sequence).